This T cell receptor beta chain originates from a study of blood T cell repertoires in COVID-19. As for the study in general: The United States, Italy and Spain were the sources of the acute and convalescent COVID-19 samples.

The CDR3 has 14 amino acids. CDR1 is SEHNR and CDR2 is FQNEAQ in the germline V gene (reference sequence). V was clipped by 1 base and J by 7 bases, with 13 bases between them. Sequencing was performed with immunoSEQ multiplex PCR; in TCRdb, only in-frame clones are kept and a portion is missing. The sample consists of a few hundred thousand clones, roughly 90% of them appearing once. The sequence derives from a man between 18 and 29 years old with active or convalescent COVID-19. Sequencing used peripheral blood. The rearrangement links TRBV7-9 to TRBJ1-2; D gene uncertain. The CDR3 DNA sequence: TGTGCCAGCAGCTTAGTCCAAGGTGGAGCTGGCTACACCTTC. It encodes CASSLVQGGAGYTF.